This T cell receptor beta chain emerged from a study of shared clonotypes between healthy human individuals. Study at large: Contributing individuals were two females and a few males aged 18 to 49.

Study conclusions and caveats: Generation probability values for non-shared clonotypes were lower than those for clonotypes shared by all four donors. Across subsets, estimated richness was generally greater for naive than for memory populations.

About this clone itself: Its specificity is unknown.

This CDR3 is built from 15 residues. In germline, CDR1 is LGHNA, CDR2 YSLEER. V shed 3 bases and J shed 5 bases, with 17 bases lying between them. Libraries were prepared by immunoSEQ multiplex PCR; TCRdb keeps only in-frame clonotypes and omits some of them. The sample records some 1,900,000 clones, over 85% being singletons. Only CD45RO-negative cells positively selected for CCR7 counted as naive CD8 cells, so terminally differentiated effector memory CD45RA+ cells were excluded. Donors were healthy HIV-negative adults without recently reported acute infections or vaccinations. This chain joins TRBV4-3 and TRBJ2-7; a possible D gene is TRBD2 (5 bases). The specimen was naive CD8+ T cells sorted from blood. The TCR sequence derives from a man between 18 and 29 years old in good health. Here the CDR3 reads CASSHTRGVPDEQYF. CDR3 sequence (DNA): TGCGCCAGCAGCCATACCCGGGGAGTACCGGACGAGCAGTACTTC.